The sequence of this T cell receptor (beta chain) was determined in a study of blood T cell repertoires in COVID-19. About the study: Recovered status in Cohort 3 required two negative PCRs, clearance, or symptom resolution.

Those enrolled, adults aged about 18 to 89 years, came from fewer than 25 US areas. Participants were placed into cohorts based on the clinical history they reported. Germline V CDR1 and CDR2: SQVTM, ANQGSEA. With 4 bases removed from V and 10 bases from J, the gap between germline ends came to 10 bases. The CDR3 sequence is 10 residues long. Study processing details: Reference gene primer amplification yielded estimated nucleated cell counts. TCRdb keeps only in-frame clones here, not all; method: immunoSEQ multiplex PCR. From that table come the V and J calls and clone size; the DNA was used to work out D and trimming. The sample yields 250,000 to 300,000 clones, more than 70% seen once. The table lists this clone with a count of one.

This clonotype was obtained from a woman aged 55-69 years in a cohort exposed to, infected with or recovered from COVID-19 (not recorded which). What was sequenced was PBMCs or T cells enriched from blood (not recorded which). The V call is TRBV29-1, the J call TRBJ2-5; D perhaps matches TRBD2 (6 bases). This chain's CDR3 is CSVVGGNQYF. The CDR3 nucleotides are TGCAGCGTTGTCGGGGGTAACCAGTACTTC.